This T cell receptor beta chain was recovered during a study of blood T cell repertoires in COVID-19. For the study at large: Sample material is recorded as cDNA or gDNA derived from T cells, B-cell-depleted T cells, or PBMCs.

This CDR3 is built from 15 residues. The junction had 7 bases not matched to a gene; V was cut back by 0 bases and J by 5 bases. Germline lookup yields CDR1 SGDLS and CDR2 YYNGEE. Source study methods: Amplified reference gene primers provided the basis for estimating nucleated cell counts. Profiled with immunoSEQ multiplex PCR; TCRdb holds only in-frame clones, not every one. V and J calls and clone size are copied from that table; D and trimming were computed from the DNA. The table lists 200,000 to 300,000 clones, around 90% of them singletons. The rearrangement joins TRBV9 to TRBJ1-1, with 7 positions matching TRBD1. This clonotype was obtained from a man younger than 40 with COVID-19, enrolled during active disease. Sequenced material: peripheral blood. CDR3 DNA sequence: TGTGCCAGCAGCGTAGCTGAGGGGGCGAGAACTGAAGCTTTCTTT. It specifies CASSVAEGARTEAFF.